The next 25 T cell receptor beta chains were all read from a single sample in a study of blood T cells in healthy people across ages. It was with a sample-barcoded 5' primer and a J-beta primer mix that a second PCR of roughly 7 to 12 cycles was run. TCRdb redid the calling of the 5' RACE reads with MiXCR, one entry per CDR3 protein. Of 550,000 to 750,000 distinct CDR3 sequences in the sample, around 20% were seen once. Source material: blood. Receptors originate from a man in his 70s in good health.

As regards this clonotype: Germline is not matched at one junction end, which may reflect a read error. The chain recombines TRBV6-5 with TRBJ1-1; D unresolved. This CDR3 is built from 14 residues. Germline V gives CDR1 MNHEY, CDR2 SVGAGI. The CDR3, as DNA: TGCGCCAGCAGTTACGGGCCAGCGAGCAGTGAAGCTTTCTTT. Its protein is CASSYGPASSEAFF.

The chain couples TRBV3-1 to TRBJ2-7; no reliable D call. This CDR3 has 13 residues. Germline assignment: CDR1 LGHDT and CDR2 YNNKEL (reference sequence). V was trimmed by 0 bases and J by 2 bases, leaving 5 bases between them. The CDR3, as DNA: TGTGCCAGCAGCCAAGATACTGCCTACGAGCAGTACTTC. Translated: CASSQDTAYEQYF.

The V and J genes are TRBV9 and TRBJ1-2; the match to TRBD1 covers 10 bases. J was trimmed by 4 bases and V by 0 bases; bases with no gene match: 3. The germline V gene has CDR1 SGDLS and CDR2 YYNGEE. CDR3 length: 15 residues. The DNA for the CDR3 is TGTGCCAGCAGCGTAGACGGACAGGGGGTCTATGGCTACACCTTC. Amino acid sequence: CASSVDGQGVYGYTF.

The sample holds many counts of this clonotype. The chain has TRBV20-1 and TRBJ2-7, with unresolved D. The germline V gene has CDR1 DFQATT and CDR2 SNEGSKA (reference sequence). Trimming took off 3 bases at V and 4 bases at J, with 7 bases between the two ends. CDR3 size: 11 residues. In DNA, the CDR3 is TGCAGTGCTAGTGAACGGTACGAGCAGTACTTC. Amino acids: CSASERYEQYF.

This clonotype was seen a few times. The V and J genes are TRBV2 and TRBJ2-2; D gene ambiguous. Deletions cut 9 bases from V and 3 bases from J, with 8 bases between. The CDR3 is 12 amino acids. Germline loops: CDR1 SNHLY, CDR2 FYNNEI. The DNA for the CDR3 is TGTGCCAGAGCATTGGACACCGGGGAGCTGTTTTTT. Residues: CARALDTGELFF.

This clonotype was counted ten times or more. CDR3 in DNA: TGCGCCAGCAGCCAAGGAACGGGAGTAGAGACCCAGTACTTC. Translating it yields CASSQGTGVETQYF. This chain uses TRBV4-1 with TRBJ2-5; D might be TRBD2 (6 bases). With 1 base removed from V and 4 bases from J, the gap between germline ends came to 10 bases. The CDR3 is 14 amino acids. CDR1 MGHRA and CDR2 YSYEKL come from the germline V gene.

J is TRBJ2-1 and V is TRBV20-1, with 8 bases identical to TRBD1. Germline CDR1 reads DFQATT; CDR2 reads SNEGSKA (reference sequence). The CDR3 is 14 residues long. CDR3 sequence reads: CSFVVGQAGNEQFF. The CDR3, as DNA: TGCAGCTTCGTGGTGGGACAGGCCGGAAATGAGCAGTTCTTC.

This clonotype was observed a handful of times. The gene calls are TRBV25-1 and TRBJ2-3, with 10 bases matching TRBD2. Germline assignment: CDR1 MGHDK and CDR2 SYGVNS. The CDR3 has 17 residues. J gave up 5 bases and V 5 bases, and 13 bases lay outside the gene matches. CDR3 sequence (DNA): TGTGCCAGCAGTCTAGCGGGAGCCGAGTGGTGGGGAGATACGCAGTATTTT. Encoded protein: CASSLAGAEWWGDTQYF.

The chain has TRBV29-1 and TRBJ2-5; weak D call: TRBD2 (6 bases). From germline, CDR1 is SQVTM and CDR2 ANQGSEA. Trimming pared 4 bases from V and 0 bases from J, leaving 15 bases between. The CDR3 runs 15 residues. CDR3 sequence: CSVVVAAGNQETQYF. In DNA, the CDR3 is TGCAGCGTTGTAGTAGCGGCGGGGAACCAAGAGACCCAGTACTTC.

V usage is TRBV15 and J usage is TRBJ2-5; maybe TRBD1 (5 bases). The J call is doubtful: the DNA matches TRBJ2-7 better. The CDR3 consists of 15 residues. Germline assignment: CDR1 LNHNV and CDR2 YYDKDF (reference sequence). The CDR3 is CATSRGAGNTYEQYF. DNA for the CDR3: TGTGCCACCAGCAGAGGGGCAGGGAACACCTACGAGCAGTACTTC.

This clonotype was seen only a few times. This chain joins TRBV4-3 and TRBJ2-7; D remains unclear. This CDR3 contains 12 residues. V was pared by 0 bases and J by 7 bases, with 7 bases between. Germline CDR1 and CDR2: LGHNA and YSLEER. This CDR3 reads CASSQDRREQYF. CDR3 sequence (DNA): TGCGCCAGCAGCCAAGATCGGCGGGAGCAGTACTTC.

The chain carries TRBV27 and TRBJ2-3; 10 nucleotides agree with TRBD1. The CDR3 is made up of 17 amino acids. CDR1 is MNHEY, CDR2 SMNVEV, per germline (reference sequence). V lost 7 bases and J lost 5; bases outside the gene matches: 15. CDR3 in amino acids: CASNPLRDRGRRDTQYF. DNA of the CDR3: TGTGCCAGCAATCCCCTCCGGGACAGGGGAAGAAGAGATACGCAGTATTTT.

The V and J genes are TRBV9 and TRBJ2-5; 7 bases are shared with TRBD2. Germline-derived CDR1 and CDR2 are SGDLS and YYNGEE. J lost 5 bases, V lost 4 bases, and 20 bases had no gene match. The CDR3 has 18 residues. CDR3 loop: CASSSRKRDYQDLETQYF. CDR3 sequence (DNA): TGTGCCAGCAGCTCGCGGAAGAGGGACTACCAAGATTTGGAGACCCAGTACTTC. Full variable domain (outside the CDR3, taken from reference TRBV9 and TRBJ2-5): DSGVTQTPKHLITATGQRVTLRCSPRSGDLSVYWYQQSLDQGLQFLIQYYNGEERAKGNILERFSAQQFPDLHSELNLSSLELGDSALYFCASSSRKRDYQDLETQYFGPGTRLLVL.

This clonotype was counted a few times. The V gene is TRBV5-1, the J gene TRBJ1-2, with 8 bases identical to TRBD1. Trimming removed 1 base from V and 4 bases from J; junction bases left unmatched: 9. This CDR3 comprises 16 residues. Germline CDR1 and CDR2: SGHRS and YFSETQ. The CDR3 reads CASSLLPTTGAYGYTF. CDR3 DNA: TGCGCCAGCAGCTTGCTTCCGACGACAGGGGCCTATGGCTACACCTTC.

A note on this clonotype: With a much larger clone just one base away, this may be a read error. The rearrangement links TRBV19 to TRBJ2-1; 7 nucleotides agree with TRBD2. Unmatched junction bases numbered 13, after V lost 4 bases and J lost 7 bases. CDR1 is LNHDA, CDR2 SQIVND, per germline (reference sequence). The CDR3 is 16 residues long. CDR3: CASSTSRREFKNEQFF. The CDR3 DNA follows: TGTGCCAGTAGTACGTCACGGCGGGAGTTCAAAAATGAGCAGTTCTTC. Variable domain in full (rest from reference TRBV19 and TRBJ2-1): DGGITQSPKYLFRKEGQNVTLSCEQNLNHDAMYWYRQDPGQGLRLIYYSQIVNDFQKGDIAEGYSVSREKKESFPLTVTSAQKNPTAFYLCASSTSRREFKNEQFFGPGTRLTVL.

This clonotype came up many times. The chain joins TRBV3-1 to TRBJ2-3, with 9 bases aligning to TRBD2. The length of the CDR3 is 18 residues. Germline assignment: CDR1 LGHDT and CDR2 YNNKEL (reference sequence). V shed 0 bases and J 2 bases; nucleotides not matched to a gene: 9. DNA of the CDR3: TGTGCCAGCAGCCAAGATTGGGCTAGCGGGACATTCACAGATACGCAGTATTTT. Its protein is CASSQDWASGTFTDTQYF.

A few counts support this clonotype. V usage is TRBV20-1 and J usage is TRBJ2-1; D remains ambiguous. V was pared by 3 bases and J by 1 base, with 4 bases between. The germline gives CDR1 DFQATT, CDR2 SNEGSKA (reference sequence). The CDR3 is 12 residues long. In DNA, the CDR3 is TGCAGTGCTAGCCCTTCCTACAATGAGCAGTTCTTC. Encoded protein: CSASPSYNEQFF.

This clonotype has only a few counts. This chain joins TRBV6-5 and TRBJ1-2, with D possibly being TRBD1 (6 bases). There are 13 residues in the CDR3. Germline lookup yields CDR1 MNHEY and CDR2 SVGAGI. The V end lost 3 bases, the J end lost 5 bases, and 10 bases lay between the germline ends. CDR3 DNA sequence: TGTGCCAGCAGTTATTCCAGGGGTTATGGCTACACCTTC. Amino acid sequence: CASSYSRGYGYTF.

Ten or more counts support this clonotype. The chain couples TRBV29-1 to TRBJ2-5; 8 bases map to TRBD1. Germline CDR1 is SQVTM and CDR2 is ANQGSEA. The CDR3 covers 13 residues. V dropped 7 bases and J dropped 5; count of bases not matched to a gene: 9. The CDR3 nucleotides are TGCAGCGGTGGACAGGGACGACAGGAGACCCAGTACTTC. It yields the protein CSGGQGRQETQYF.

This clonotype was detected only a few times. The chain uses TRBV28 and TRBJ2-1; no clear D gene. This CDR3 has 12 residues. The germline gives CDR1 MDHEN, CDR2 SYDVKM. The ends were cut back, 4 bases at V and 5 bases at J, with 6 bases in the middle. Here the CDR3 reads CASSSSNNEQFF. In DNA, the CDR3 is TGTGCCAGCAGTTCCTCAAACAATGAGCAGTTCTTC. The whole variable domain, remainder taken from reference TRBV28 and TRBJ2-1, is DVKVTQSSRYLVKRTGEKVFLECVQDMDHENMFWYRQDPGLGLRLIYFSYDVKMKEKGDIPEGYSVSREKKERFSLILESASTNQTSMYLCASSSSNNEQFFGPGTRLTVL.

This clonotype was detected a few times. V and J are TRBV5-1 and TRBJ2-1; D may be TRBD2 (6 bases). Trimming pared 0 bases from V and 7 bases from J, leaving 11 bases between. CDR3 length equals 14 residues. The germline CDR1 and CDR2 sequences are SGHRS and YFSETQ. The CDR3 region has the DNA TGCGCCAGCAGCTTGGAGCGGAGGGAGAATGAGCAGTTCTTC. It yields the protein CASSLERRENEQFF.

The CDR3 region has the DNA TGCGCCAGCAGCTTGCAGGGGACGGTTGACTACGAGCAGTACTTC. Amino acids: CASSLQGTVDYEQYF. The V call is TRBV5-1, the J call TRBJ2-5; weak D call: TRBD1 (6 bases). The end of the DNA fits TRBJ2-7 better, so the J call may be wrong. This CDR3 region has 15 residues. The germline V gene encodes CDR1 SGHRS and CDR2 YFSETQ.

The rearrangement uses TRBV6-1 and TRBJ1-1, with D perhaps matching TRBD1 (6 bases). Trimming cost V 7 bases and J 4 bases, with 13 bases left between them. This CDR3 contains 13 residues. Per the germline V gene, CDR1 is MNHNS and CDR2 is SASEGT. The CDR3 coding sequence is TGTGCCAGCAAACCAGGGGAAGGCACTGAAGCTTTCTTT. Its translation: CASKPGEGTEAFF.

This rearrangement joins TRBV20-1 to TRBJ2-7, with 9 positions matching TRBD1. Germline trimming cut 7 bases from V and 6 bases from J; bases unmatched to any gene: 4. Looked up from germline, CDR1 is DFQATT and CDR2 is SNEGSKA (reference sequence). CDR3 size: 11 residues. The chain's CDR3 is CSVGQGREQYF. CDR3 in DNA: TGCAGTGTAGGACAGGGGCGCGAGCAGTACTTC.

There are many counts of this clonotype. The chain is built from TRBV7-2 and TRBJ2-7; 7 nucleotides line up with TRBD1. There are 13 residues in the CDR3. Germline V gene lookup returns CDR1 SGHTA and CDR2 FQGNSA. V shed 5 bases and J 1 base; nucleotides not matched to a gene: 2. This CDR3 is CASSTTGSYEQYF. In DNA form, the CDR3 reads TGTGCCAGCAGCACGACAGGGTCCTACGAGCAGTACTTC. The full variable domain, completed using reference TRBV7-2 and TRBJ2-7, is GAGVSQSPSNKVTEKGKDVELRCDPISGHTALYWYRQSLGQGLEFLIYFQGNSAPDKSGLPSDRFSAERTGGSVSTLTIQRTQQEDSAVYLCASSTTGSYEQYFGPGTRLTVT.